Shown below are 2 T cell receptor beta chains from a single sample sequenced in a study of cytomegalovirus exposure and HLA in healthy donors. PCR was performed using 60 Vbeta and 13 Jbeta primers. The assay was immunoSEQ multiplex PCR, and TCRdb's table has in-frame clones only and misses some. Of roughly 100,000 clones listed, 75% to 90% are singletons. Sequenced material: PBMCs. The origin of the receptors is a man aged 25-45 years in good health and CMV-seropositive.

The chain's CDR3 is CASRGLQGNPYEQYF. Here the CDR3 DNA reads TGTGCCAGCAGAGGGCTACAGGGTAACCCCTACGAGCAGTACTTC. This chain uses TRBV7-9 with TRBJ2-7; a weak D match, TRBD1 (6 bases). Per the germline V gene, CDR1 is SEHNR and CDR2 is FQNEAQ (reference sequence). V was trimmed by 6 bases and J by 2 bases, leaving 17 bases between them. CDR3 length: 15 residues.

This clone has only a few counts. V usage is TRBV15 and J usage is TRBJ2-5, with 11 bases matching TRBD2. Germline-derived CDR1 and CDR2 are LNHNV and YYDKDF (reference sequence). The length of the CDR3 is 15 residues. V lost 4 bases to trimming and J lost 5 bases; unmatched junction nucleotides: 6. The CDR3 bases are TGTGCCACCAGCATCACTAGCGGGGGACCGGAGACCCAGTACTTC. It encodes CATSITSGGPETQYF.